This T cell receptor beta chain was retrieved from a study of blood T cell repertoires in COVID-19. Looking at the study overall: Sources were T cells, B-cell-depleted T cells, or PBMCs; the material itself was cDNA or gDNA.

With respect to this clone: This sample includes further DNA sequences coding for the same CDR3.

Participants' own reports of clinical history determined their cohort assignment. In the authors' methods: Amplification from reference gene primers served as the basis for estimated nucleated cell counts. Assay: immunoSEQ multiplex PCR; the TCRdb copy retains only in-frame clones and omits some. The D gene and trimming were derived from the DNA, and the V and J assignments and clone size from that table. The sample records 200,000 to 250,000 clones, around 82% being singletons. This CDR3 has 14 residues. V was clipped by 0 bases and J by 2 bases, with 8 bases between them. CDR1 SGHRS and CDR2 YFSETQ come from the germline V gene.

Material: PBMCs or T cells enriched from blood (not recorded which). The gene calls are TRBV5-1 and TRBJ2-5; no clear D. The TCR was taken from a man aged 30 to 45 with acute COVID-19. The DNA for the CDR3 is TGCGCCAGCAGCTTGGGAGGAACTCAAGAGACCCAGTACTTC. It codes for CASSLGGTQETQYF.